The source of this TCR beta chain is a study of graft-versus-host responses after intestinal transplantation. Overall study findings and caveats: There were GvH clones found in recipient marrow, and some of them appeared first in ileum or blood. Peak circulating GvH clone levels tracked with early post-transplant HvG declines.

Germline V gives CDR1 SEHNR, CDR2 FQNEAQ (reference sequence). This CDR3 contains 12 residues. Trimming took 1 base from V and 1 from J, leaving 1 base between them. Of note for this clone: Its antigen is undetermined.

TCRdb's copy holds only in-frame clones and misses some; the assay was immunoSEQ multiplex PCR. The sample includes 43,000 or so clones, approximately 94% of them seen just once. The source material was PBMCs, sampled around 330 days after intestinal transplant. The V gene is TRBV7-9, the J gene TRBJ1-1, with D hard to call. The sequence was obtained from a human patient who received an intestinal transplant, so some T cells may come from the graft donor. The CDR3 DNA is TGTGCCAGCAGCTTAGAGAACACTGAAGCTTTCTTT. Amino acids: CASSLENTEAFF.